These 16 T cell receptor beta chains were sequenced from one sample in a study of shared clonotypes between healthy human individuals. Some clones are missing from TCRdb's copy, which holds only in-frame ones; the method was immunoSEQ multiplex PCR. The data contain approximately 1.9 million clones, about 94% of them singletons. CD8 cells regarded as naive lacked CD45RO, were positively chosen for CCR7, and omitted terminally differentiated effector memory CD45RA+ cells. Sequencing was carried out using naive CD8+ T cells from PBMCs. The receptors stem from a man younger than 35 in good health. Some clones in this sample may be carry-over from other donors' samples.

The chain employs TRBV2 and TRBJ2-2; 8 bases line up with TRBD2. The V segment lost 11 bases and the J segment 6 bases; nucleotides outside the gene matches: 11. The CDR3 is 14 residues long. Per the germline V gene, CDR1 is SNHLY and CDR2 is FYNNEI. Here the CDR3 DNA reads TGTGCCGGGGAACTAGCGGTAACCCCCGGGGAGCTGTTTTTT. This codes for CAGELAVTPGELFF.

The chain couples TRBV27 to TRBJ1-1, with no clear D. Trimming took 6 bases from V and 0 from J, leaving 11 bases between them. The CDR3 has 14 residues. CDR1 and CDR2 (germline): MNHEY, SMNVEV (reference sequence). DNA of the CDR3: TGTGCCAGCAGAGATGGGGTGGTGAACACTGAAGCTTTCTTT. It encodes CASRDGVVNTEAFF.

The rearrangement links TRBV5-1 to TRBJ2-1; D perhaps matches TRBD2 (5 bases). V was shortened by 4 bases and J by 0 bases, with 8 bases between the two germline ends. The germline V gene has CDR1 SGHRS and CDR2 YFSETQ. The CDR3 extends over 14 amino acids. The CDR3 here is CASSASISYNEQFF. The DNA for the CDR3 is TGCGCCAGCAGCGCTAGCATCTCCTACAATGAGCAGTTCTTC.

The V gene is TRBV29-1, the J gene TRBJ2-3, with 7 positions matching TRBD2. The junction had 14 bases not matched to a gene; V was cut back by 6 bases and J by 2 bases. This CDR3 is 16 amino acids long. Germline CDR1 is SQVTM and CDR2 is ANQGSEA. The CDR3 region is CSVLWVSSGTTDTQYF. Written as DNA, the CDR3 is TGCAGCGTACTGTGGGTTTCTAGCGGAACCACAGATACGCAGTATTTT.

The chain employs TRBV5-1 and TRBJ2-5; 10 bases align to TRBD2. The CDR3 is made up of 16 amino acids. J lost 5 bases, V lost 4 bases, and 11 bases had no gene match. The germline CDR1 and CDR2 sequences are SGHRS and YFSETQ. CDR3 sequence: CASSPTPSGRFETQYF. The CDR3 nucleotides read TGCGCCAGCAGCCCTACACCTAGCGGGAGATTCGAGACCCAGTACTTC.

The J gene is TRBJ1-1, the V gene TRBV28; possible D gene TRBD1, 5 bases. Trimming pared 4 bases from V and 0 bases from J, leaving 27 bases between. Germline loops: CDR1 MDHEN, CDR2 SYDVKM. CDR3 length: 20 residues. The CDR3 DNA reads TGTGCCAGCAGTTCCCGGACATTCCAACCCCTCACAGCGTTGAACACTGAAGCTTTCTTT. Translation: CASSSRTFQPLTALNTEAFF. Complete variable domain (other parts from reference TRBV28 and TRBJ1-1): DVKVTQSSRYLVKRTGEKVFLECVQDMDHENMFWYRQDPGLGLRLIYFSYDVKMKEKGDIPEGYSVSREKKERFSLILESASTNQTSMYLCASSSRTFQPLTALNTEAFFGQGTRLTVV.

The chain joins TRBV4-3 to TRBJ2-1, with 7 positions matching TRBD1. The junction had 8 bases not matched to a gene; V was cut back by 3 bases and J by 9 bases. CDR1 is LGHNA, CDR2 YSLEER, per germline. This CDR3 contains 14 residues. CDR3 residues: CASSHGTVRSEQFF. As DNA, the CDR3 is TGCGCCAGCAGCCACGGGACAGTCCGGTCTGAGCAGTTCTTC.

This sequence joins TRBV30 and TRBJ1-5; 9 bases are a match to TRBD1. The J segment lost 1 base and the V segment lost 2 bases, leaving 6 bases of the junction unmatched. Germline V CDR1 and CDR2: GTSNPN, SVGIG (reference sequence). There are 16 residues in the CDR3. CDR3 sequence (DNA): TGTGCCTGGAGTCAAAAGGGGACAGGGAGCAATCAGCCCCAGCATTTT. It codes for CAWSQKGTGSNQPQHF.

The chain links TRBV7-3 to TRBJ1-1; no reliable D call. The CDR3 totals 14 residues. From germline, CDR1 is SGHTA and CDR2 FQGTGA. The germline V and J ends were trimmed by 8 bases and 1 base, with 14 bases remaining between them. The CDR3 coding sequence is TGTGCCAGCCTATCCCCGCGTCCGAACACTGAAGCTTTCTTT. Amino acid sequence: CASLSPRPNTEAFF. Full variable domain (missing parts from reference TRBV7-3 and TRBJ1-1): GAGVSQTPSNKVTEKGKYVELRCDPISGHTALYWYRQSLGQGPEFLIYFQGTGAADDSGLPNDRFFAVRPEGSVSTLKIQRTERGDSAVYLCASLSPRPNTEAFFGQGTRLTVV.

J is TRBJ1-1 and V is TRBV5-1; D perhaps matches TRBD1 (5 bases). Germline V gene sequence: CDR1 SGHRS, CDR2 YFSETQ. The CDR3 length is 15 residues. With 1 base removed from V and 0 bases from J, the gap between germline ends came to 10 bases. This chain's CDR3 is CASSLFRGMNTEAFF. DNA for the CDR3: TGCGCCAGCAGCTTGTTTCGGGGGATGAACACTGAAGCTTTCTTT.

V is TRBV11-2 and J is TRBJ2-2; no clear D. CDR3 length equals 14 residues. The V end lost 3 bases, the J end lost 0 bases, and 5 bases lay between the germline ends. Germline CDR1 SGHAT, CDR2 FQNNGV. The CDR3 coding sequence is TGTGCCAGCAGCTTGACTGCGAACACCGGGGAGCTGTTTTTT. This encodes CASSLTANTGELFF.

The chain combines TRBV6-5 with TRBJ2-7, with 11 bases aligning to TRBD1. Per the germline V gene, CDR1 is MNHEY and CDR2 is SVGAGI. This CDR3 spans 16 amino acids. V lost 0 bases, J lost 4 bases, and 5 bases stayed unmatched. The CDR3 is CASSYSKDRGLYEQYF. DNA for the CDR3: TGTGCCAGCAGTTACTCGAAGGACAGGGGGCTATACGAGCAGTACTTC.

The chain carries TRBV5-6 and TRBJ2-1; 9 bases are a match to TRBD2. J lost 7 bases, V lost 4 bases, and 6 bases had no gene match. Germline V gene lookup returns CDR1 SGHDT and CDR2 YYEEEE. The CDR3 has 14 residues. Here the CDR3 DNA reads TGTGCCAGCAGCGTAGCGGGAGTGTATAATGAGCAGTTCTTC. As protein: CASSVAGVYNEQFF.

V is TRBV27 and J is TRBJ2-7; 7 nucleotides align to TRBD2. This CDR3 is built from 16 residues. The trim removed 2 bases at V and 0 bases at J, leaving 7 bases unmatched. Per germline, CDR1 MNHEY and CDR2 SMNVEV (reference sequence). The CDR3 DNA is TGTGCCAGCAGTTTAAAGGCTAGCGGTAGCTCCTACGAGCAGTACTTC. Amino acids: CASSLKASGSSYEQYF.

The chain has TRBV5-6 and TRBJ2-7; D remains unclear. The CDR3 extends over 13 amino acids. Per germline, CDR1 SGHDT and CDR2 YYEEEE. With 3 bases removed from V and 3 bases from J, the gap between germline ends came to 10 bases. The CDR3 DNA sequence: TGTGCCAGCAGCTCCACAGAGAACTACGAGCAGTACTTC. Residues: CASSSTENYEQYF.

The rearrangement uses TRBV19 and TRBJ2-7; TRBD1 might be the D (5 bases). Per germline, CDR1 LNHDA and CDR2 SQIVND (reference sequence). V was trimmed by 7 bases and J by 3 bases, leaving 16 bases between them. There are 14 residues in the CDR3. This CDR3 reads CASKSAGPVYEQYF. The CDR3 DNA reads as TGTGCCAGTAAAAGCGCAGGGCCGGTCTACGAGCAGTACTTC.